One and the same sample provided the 6 T cell receptor beta chains below, sequenced in a study of T cells in tumors after PD-1 blockade. Sequencing was performed with immunoSEQ multiplex PCR; in TCRdb, only in-frame clones are kept and a portion is missing. There are around 45,000 clones in the sample; more than 70% occur only once, and approximately 15% lies in the top ten. The sample consisted of PBMCs, taken before anti-PD-1 treatment. These receptor sequences come from a human donor with basal cell carcinoma.

This clone was observed a few times. The gene calls are TRBV24-1 and TRBJ1-4; TRBD1 matches 7 bases. There are 14 residues in the CDR3. Germline loops: CDR1 KGHDR, CDR2 SFDVKD. The V segment lost 4 bases and the J segment 5 bases; nucleotides outside the gene matches: 3. The DNA for the CDR3 is TGTGCCACCAGTGAGTCGACAGGGAATGAAAAACTGTTTTTT. Encoded protein: CATSESTGNEKLFF.

V gene TRBV28 combines with J gene TRBJ2-1; D uncertain. The V gene's germline CDR1 is MDHEN and CDR2 SYDVKM. The CDR3 covers 13 residues. V was pared by 8 bases and J by 8 bases, with 16 bases between. The chain's CDR3 is CASAPTRWYEQFF. The CDR3 nucleotides read TGTGCCAGCGCCCCCACTCGCTGGTATGAGCAGTTCTTC.

DNA for the CDR3: TGTGCCAGCAGCTTACTCGGCGGGGATTACAATGAGCAGTTCTTC. Translating it yields CASSLLGGDYNEQFF. This chain connects TRBV7-8 to TRBJ2-1, with a possible D match to TRBD2 (6 bases). In germline, CDR1 is SGHVS, CDR2 FQNEAQ. Trimming took off 2 bases at V and 4 bases at J, with 12 bases between the two ends. CDR3 length: 15 residues.

CDR3 nucleotide sequence: TGCGCCAGCAGCCGCACTAGCGGGACTGCAGATACGCAGTATTTT. Protein sequence: CASSRTSGTADTQYF. This chain links TRBV5-1 with TRBJ2-3; 10 bases line up with TRBD2. The CDR3 length is 15 residues. V shed 4 bases, J shed 4 bases, and the junction held 6 bases outside the gene matches. Germline CDR1 SGHRS, CDR2 YFSETQ.

The chain joins TRBV19 to TRBJ2-1; D is unclear. Trimming took 3 bases from V and 9 from J, leaving 9 bases between them. Per the germline V gene, CDR1 is LNHDA and CDR2 is SQIVND (reference sequence). CDR3 length equals 12 residues. For the CDR3, the DNA is TGTGCCAGTAGTATTTCTGTTCGTGAGCAGTTCTTC. Translating it yields CASSISVREQFF.

The V and J genes are TRBV30 and TRBJ1-3; D is undetermined. The germline V gene encodes CDR1 GTSNPN and CDR2 SVGIG (reference sequence). The CDR3 has 12 amino acids. V was shortened by 5 bases and J by 4 bases, with 9 bases between the two germline ends. Here the CDR3 DNA reads TGTGCCTGGGCCCGAATGGGAAACACCATATATTTT. Amino acids: CAWARMGNTIYF.